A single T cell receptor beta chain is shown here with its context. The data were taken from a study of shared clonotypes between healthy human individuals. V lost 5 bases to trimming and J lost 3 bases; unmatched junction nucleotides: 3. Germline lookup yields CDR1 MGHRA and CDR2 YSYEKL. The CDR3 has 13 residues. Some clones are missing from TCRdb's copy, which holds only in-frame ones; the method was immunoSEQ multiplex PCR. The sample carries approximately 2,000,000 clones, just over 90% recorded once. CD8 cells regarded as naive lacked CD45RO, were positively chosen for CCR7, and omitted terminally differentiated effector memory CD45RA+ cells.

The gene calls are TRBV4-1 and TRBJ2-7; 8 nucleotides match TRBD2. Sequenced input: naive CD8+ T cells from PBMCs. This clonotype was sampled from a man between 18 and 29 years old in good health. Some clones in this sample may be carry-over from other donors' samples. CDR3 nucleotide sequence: TGCGCCAGCAGCTTCCGGGAGGGCTACGAGCAGTACTTC. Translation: CASSFREGYEQYF.